These 18 T cell receptor beta chains share one sample of origin, sequenced in a study of CD8+ T cells in alopecia areata. Pooled cutaneous lymph node cells were sorted using CD4, CD8alpha, NKG2D, NKG2ACE and other markers. TCR sequencing used cDNA made by reverse transcription of extracted RNA. Libraries were prepared by immunoSEQ multiplex PCR; TCRdb keeps only in-frame clonotypes and omits some of them. The data show approximately 280,000 clones, with none appearing a single time. Sequences were obtained from CD4+ T cells sorted from a lymph node. The receptors come from a C3H/HeJ mouse with alopecia areata. Mice of this strain are of MHC haplotype H2-k.

With regard to this clone: The gene names given are mouse names. The CDR3 is cut off 4 residues early in the read; its end comes from the germline J gene. The V and J genes are TRBV17 and TRBJ2-7; 12 nucleotides match TRBD2. Germline lookup yields CDR1 MNHDT and CDR2 YYDKIL. This CDR3 is 15 amino acids long. V lost 2 bases to trimming and J lost 3 bases; unmatched junction nucleotides: 2. The sequenced part of the CDR3 DNA is TGTGCTAGCAGTAGAAGGGGACTGGGGGGCTAT. Protein: CASSRRGLGGY. The whole CDR3 protein reads CASSRRGLGGYEQYF.

A word on this clone: All gene names here are mouse names. Read sequence stops 4 residues before the CDR3 end, and the germline J gene provides the missing end. Other DNA sequences in the same sample also yield this CDR3. The J gene is TRBJ2-5, the V gene TRBV1, with D uncertain. Germline CDR1 reads NSQYPW; CDR2 reads LRSPGD (reference sequence). This CDR3 comprises 14 residues. Trimming cost V 0 bases and J 1 base, with 5 bases left between them. The CDR3 DNA, read in part, is TGCACCTGCAGTGCAGATTGGGACCAAGAC. Encoded protein: CTCSADWDQD. The CDR3 reads in full as CTCSADWDQDTQYF. Full variable domain (outside the CDR3, taken from reference TRBV1 and TRBJ2-5): VTLLEQNPRWRLVPRGQAVNLRCILKNSQYPWMSWYQQDLQKQLQWLFTLRSPGDKEVKSLPGADYLATRVTDTELRLQVANMSQGRTLYCTCSADWDQDTQYFGPGTRLLVL.

This clone was counted between two and nine times. Mouse gene names and germline throughout. The CDR3 end lies 4 residues beyond the end of the read and is filled in from the germline J gene. Other DNA sequences in the sample encode the same CDR3. The rearrangement uses TRBV5 and TRBJ2-2; 10 nucleotides match TRBD2. Looked up from germline, CDR1 is LGHNA and CDR2 is YNLKQL (reference sequence). This CDR3 comprises 16 residues. V gave up 4 bases and J gave up 0 bases; unmatched junction bases: 2. The CDR3 DNA, read in part, is TGTGCCAGCAGCCCCGGGACTGGGGCAAACACCGGG. Translation: CASSPGTGANTG. The entire CDR3 sequence reads CASSPGTGANTGQLYF.

About this clone: Germline and genes: mouse. The missing CDR3 end, 4 residues past where the read stops, is filled in from the germline J gene. The chain carries TRBV19 and TRBJ1-1; 10 positions match TRBD1. The CDR3 is made up of 15 amino acids. V shed 2 bases and J 2 bases; nucleotides not matched to a gene: 3. Germline V gene sequence: CDR1 FNHDT, CDR2 SITEND (reference sequence). The chain's CDR3 is CASSIWTGGNTEVFF. The covered CDR3 bases are TGTGCCAGCAGTATTTGGACAGGGGGTAACACA.

This clone was counted only a few times. The gene names given are mouse names. The CDR3 is cut off 4 residues early in the read; its end comes from the germline J gene. Other DNA sequences of this sample code for an identical CDR3. The chain carries TRBV1 and TRBJ2-2, with 10 bases lining up with TRBD2. There are 16 residues in the CDR3. The V gene's germline CDR1 is NSQYPW and CDR2 LRSPGD (reference sequence). With V trimmed by 2 bases and J by 2 bases, 2 bases remained unmatched. The CDR3 bases that were read are TGCACCTGCAGTGCACCGGGACTGGGGAACACCGGG. This codes for CTCSAPGLGNTG. In full, the CDR3 reads CTCSAPGLGNTGQLYF.

A note on this clone: The gene symbols are mouse symbols. The observed sequence ends 4 residues before the CDR3 terminus, with the missing tail filled in from the germline J gene. This chain links TRBV19 with TRBJ2-3; the match to TRBD2 covers 9 bases. The CDR3 contains 15 residues. J lost 0 bases, V lost 6 bases, and 5 bases had no gene match. CDR1 is FNHDT and CDR2 is SITEND in the germline V gene (reference sequence). CDR3 DNA (partial): TGTGCCAGCACCGACTGGGGGACTAGTGCAGAA. Residues: CASTDWGTSAE. The whole CDR3 sequence is CASTDWGTSAETLYF.

This clone was picked up a small number of times. The germline and genes are mouse ones. The read falls 4 residues short of the CDR3 end, and the missing part is taken from the germline J gene. V usage is TRBV5 and J usage is TRBJ1-1, with TRBD1 as a possible D gene (5 bases). The CDR3 is 11 amino acids. The germline gives CDR1 LGHNA, CDR2 YNLKQL (reference sequence). CDR3 DNA (partial): TGTGCCAGCAGCCTCGACAGA. It specifies CASSLDR. The CDR3, in full, reads CASSLDREVFF.

For this clone: The gene symbols are mouse symbols. Other DNA sequences in the same sample also yield this CDR3. CDR3: CASSTGGNYAEQFF. CDR3 DNA (partial): TGTGCCAGCAGTACTGGGGGCAACTATGCT. The chain is built from TRBV13-1 and TRBJ2-1, with 8 bases fitting TRBD2. The read ends 4 residues early relative to the CDR3; the germline J gene fills the gap. Losses at the gene ends were 4 bases for V and 1 base for J; bases not matched to a gene: 1. Germline V gene lookup returns CDR1 NSHNY and CDR2 SYGAGN. This CDR3 region has 14 residues.

This clone was observed a few times. The gene names given are mouse names. The read terminates 4 residues before the CDR3 end, so the remaining end is supplied by the germline J gene. Other nucleotide sequences from this sample produce the same CDR3. The chain combines TRBV5 with TRBJ2-1; 7 bases match TRBD1. CDR1 and CDR2 from the germline V gene are LGHNA and YNLKQL (reference sequence). Trimming at V came to 4 bases and at J to 2 bases, leaving 2 bases not matched to a gene. This CDR3 contains 14 residues. The CDR3 DNA, read in part, is TGTGCCAGCAGCCCCCAGGGGGACTATGCT. It codes for CASSPQGDYA. In full, the CDR3 is CASSPQGDYAEQFF.

With regard to this clone: Gene names follow the mouse nomenclature. In the same sample, other DNA sequences code for this CDR3. This CDR3 is CASSRDWGRNTGQLYF. The sequenced part of the CDR3 DNA is TGTGCTAGCAGTAGAGATTGGGGGAGAAACACCGGG. The chain is built from TRBV17 and TRBJ2-2, with D possibly being TRBD2 (6 bases). The sequenced fragment ends 4 residues before the CDR3 boundary, so the rest is inferred from the germline J gene. CDR3 length equals 16 residues. V shed 0 bases and J shed 1 base, with 9 bases lying between them. Germline CDR1 and CDR2: MNHDT and YYDKIL.

The sample holds a few counts of this clone. Gene names and germline match the mouse. The observed sequence ends 3 residues before the CDR3 terminus, with the missing tail filled in from the germline J gene. In the same sample, other DNA sequences code for this CDR3. The J gene is TRBJ1-6, the V gene TRBV1; D not certain. TRBJ1-6 is assigned to the ORF class and has an uncertain function. CDR3 size: 16 residues. Trimming removed 0 bases at V and 0 bases at J, with 6 bases between. The germline V gene encodes CDR1 NSQYPW and CDR2 LRSPGD (reference sequence). CDR3 bases read: TGCACCTGCAGTGCAGACGAGGGTTCCTATAATTCGCCC. This translates into CTCSADEGSYNSP. The complete CDR3 protein is CTCSADEGSYNSPLYF.

On this clone: Mouse germline and gene names are used. The CDR3 goes on 4 residues after the read ends, and that part is filled in from the germline J gene. This rearrangement joins TRBV14 to TRBJ2-5; D remains unclear. The V and J ends lost 5 bases and 0 bases respectively, with 13 bases between them. In germline, CDR1 is SGHDT, CDR2 FRDEAV. This CDR3 region has 15 residues. The sequenced CDR3 bases are TGTGCCAGCAGCCCCCAGAGAATTAACCAAGAC. Its protein product is CASSPQRINQD. The entire CDR3 protein is CASSPQRINQDTQYF.

This clone was seen more than once but under ten times. Genes here carry mouse names. The DNA ends 4 residues before the CDR3 does, and the rest of the CDR3 is filled in from the germline J gene. The chain combines TRBV1 with TRBJ2-5; TRBD1 agrees at 7 bases. Germline CDR1 and CDR2: NSQYPW and LRSPGD (reference sequence). This CDR3 region has 14 residues. V trimming: 3 bases; J trimming: 3 bases; junction bases outside the gene matches: 3. The CDR3 sequence is CTCSATGRQDTQYF. The sequenced part of the CDR3 DNA is TGCACCTGCAGTGCGACAGGGAGGCAAGAC.

This clone was observed a handful of times. Genes and germline come from the mouse. Read coverage stops 4 residues before the CDR3 terminus; the germline J gene supplies the remainder. The rearrangement joins TRBV13-1 to TRBJ2-1; 8 bases are shared with TRBD1. The CDR3 length is 13 residues. The V gene end was trimmed by 5 bases and the J gene end by 5 bases; junction bases not matched to a gene: 3. The germline V gene has CDR1 NSHNY and CDR2 SYGAGN. This CDR3 is CASRPTGDAEQFF. The CDR3 bases that were read are TGTGCCAGCAGGCCGACAGGGGATGCT.

About this clone: The gene names here belong to mouse. Read coverage stops 4 residues before the CDR3 terminus; the germline J gene supplies the remainder. This chain links TRBV13-1 with TRBJ2-2; D uncertain. Germline V gives CDR1 NSHNY, CDR2 SYGAGN. The CDR3 extends over 14 amino acids. The DNA read from the CDR3 is TGTGCCAGCAGTGAGCCAGGAGAGGGCGGG. This gives the protein CASSEPGEGG. In full, the CDR3 reads CASSEPGEGGQLYF.

Regarding this clone: Mouse gene names and germline throughout. The observed sequence ends 4 residues before the CDR3 terminus, with the missing tail filled in from the germline J gene. The genes are TRBV17 and TRBJ2-5, with 7 bases fitting TRBD2. The CDR3 consists of 14 residues. Germline CDR1 reads MNHDT; CDR2 reads YYDKIL. The covered CDR3 bases are TGTGCTAGCAGTAGTGGACTGGAGCCAGAC. It encodes CASSSGLEPD. The CDR3, in full, reads CASSSGLEPDTQYF.

This clone was picked up a small number of times. Genes and germline come from the mouse. The read stops 4 residues short of the end of the CDR3; the missing end is completed from the germline J gene. This rearrangement joins TRBV3 to TRBJ2-2; 8 nucleotides align to TRBD1. The germline V gene has CDR1 SNHLY and CDR2 FYNGKV (reference sequence). The CDR3 runs to 16 residues. V trimming: 1 base; J trimming: 1 base; junction bases outside the gene matches: 2. The sequenced CDR3 bases are TGTGCCAGCAGCTTAGGGGGACAGGAAAACACCGGG. It codes for CASSLGGQENTG. The full CDR3 sequence reads CASSLGGQENTGQLYF.

This clone was counted ten times or more. The genes are named according to mouse. The read falls 4 residues short of the CDR3 end, and the missing part is taken from the germline J gene. The chain has TRBV13-1 and TRBJ2-2; 7 bases agree with TRBD1. The germline V gene encodes CDR1 NSHNY and CDR2 SYGAGN. The CDR3 loop spans 16 amino acids. V was clipped by 3 bases and J by 1 base; unmatched bases: 6. The covered CDR3 bases are TGTGCCAGCAGTGCTCTGACAGGGATAAACACCGGG. It translates to CASSALTGINTG. The full CDR3 protein reads CASSALTGINTGQLYF.